One sample yielded the 29 T cell receptor beta chains listed below, sequenced in a study of human T cells and chemical hapten exposure. MiXCR, run by TCRdb on the RACE reads, gives a single entry per CDR3 protein. The data show roughly 97,000 distinct CDR3 sequences, with about 28% seen just once and 10% held by the top ten. The time point is: patch test 3, about 24 weeks after DPC sensitization. Noted treatment: therapeutic diphenylcyclopropenone sensitization with weekly scalp DPC. Specimen: whole blood, collected in connection with sensitization to the hapten diphenylcyclopropenone (DPC). These receptors all come from a man aged 35-49 years with alopecia areata. Some clones in this sample may be carry-over from other donors' samples.

This clonotype was seen a handful of times. V is TRBV18 and J is TRBJ2-5; D is unclear. This CDR3 spans 14 amino acids. The germline V gene encodes CDR1 KGHSH and CDR2 LQKENI. V lost 3 bases and J lost 1, with 9 bases in between. CDR3 residues: CASSPQRAQETQYF. The CDR3 DNA follows: TGTGCCAGCTCACCCCAGCGAGCCCAAGAGACCCAGTACTTC.

This sequence joins TRBV20-1 and TRBJ2-7, with 7 bases lining up with TRBD2. CDR1 DFQATT and CDR2 SNEGSKA come from the germline V gene (reference sequence). Unmatched junction bases numbered 8, after V lost 0 bases and J lost 3 bases. The CDR3 spans 15 residues. The CDR3 sequence is CSARDRVTSDYEQYF. The CDR3 region has the DNA TGCAGTGCTAGAGATAGGGTTACTAGCGACTACGAGCAGTACTTC.

V and J are TRBV27 and TRBJ1-6; D gene ambiguous. This CDR3 region has 14 residues. Germline V gene data show CDR1 as MNHEY and CDR2 as SMNVEV (reference sequence). The V gene lost 3 bases and the J gene lost 7 bases, with 10 bases spanning the gap. The CDR3 DNA reads as TGTGCCAGCAGTTTCCTTGACGGAAATTCACCCCTCCACTTT. The encoded protein is CASSFLDGNSPLHF.

In its sample, this clonotype was seen a few times. The rearrangement joins TRBV29-1 to TRBJ2-6; D unclear. CDR1 SQVTM and CDR2 ANQGSEA come from the germline V gene. This CDR3 has 14 amino acids. Between the trimmed V and J ends, which lost 4 bases and 2 bases, there was a span of 9 bases. The CDR3 DNA reads TGCAGCGTTGGAGGTGCGGCTGGGGCCAACGTCCTGACTTTC. This translates into CSVGGAAGANVLTF.

The genes are TRBV7-9 and TRBJ2-2; D is possibly TRBD1 (6 bases). Trimming removed 4 bases at V and 3 bases at J, with 6 bases between. CDR1 and CDR2 (germline): SEHNR, FQNEAQ (reference sequence). CDR3 length equals 13 residues. Here the CDR3 DNA reads TGTGCCAGCAGCTCAGGGGACACCGGGGAGCTGTTTTTT. This sequence encodes CASSSGDTGELFF.

This clonotype was counted ten times or more. This chain connects TRBV28 to TRBJ2-7, with 7 positions matching TRBD2. In germline, CDR1 is MDHEN, CDR2 SYDVKM. V lost 9 bases, J lost 5 bases, and 13 bases stayed unmatched. The CDR3 has 14 amino acids. The CDR3 DNA reads TGTGCCAGTACCTCCGGAGCGGGAAAAAACGAGCAGTACTTC. It codes for CASTSGAGKNEQYF.

This clonotype was observed a handful of times. The rearrangement links TRBV12-3 or TRBV12-4 to TRBJ2-1; TRBD1 might be the D (6 bases). Trimming took off 5 bases at V and 7 bases at J, with 15 bases between the two ends. This CDR3 is built from 14 residues. This CDR3 reads CASSLRTVLNEQFF. The CDR3 coding sequence is TGTGCCAGCAGTCTTCGGACAGTGTTGAATGAGCAGTTCTTC.

This clonotype was detected only a few times. The chain links TRBV5-1 to TRBJ2-5; 7 positions agree with TRBD1. This CDR3 has 14 amino acids. CDR1 SGHRS and CDR2 YFSETQ come from the germline V gene. Trimming at V came to 2 bases and at J to 3 bases, leaving 4 bases not matched to a gene. CDR3 protein: CASSLQGTEETQYF. The DNA of the CDR3 is TGCGCCAGCAGCTTACAGGGGACCGAAGAGACCCAGTACTTC.

At least ten counts were recorded for this clonotype. The chain is built from TRBV28 and TRBJ2-7; 7 positions match TRBD1. V lost 5 bases and J lost 7; bases outside the gene matches: 8. The V gene's germline CDR1 is MDHEN and CDR2 SYDVKM. The CDR3 covers 13 residues. The CDR3 sequence is CASSLRGLGEQYF. DNA of the CDR3: TGTGCCAGCAGTCTTAGGGGGCTTGGTGAGCAGTACTTC.

This clonotype was counted between two and nine times. The gene calls are TRBV6-2 or TRBV6-3 and TRBJ2-5; D call uncertain. V lost 4 bases and J 9 bases, leaving 27 bases between the germline ends. The CDR3 spans 17 residues. Per germline, CDR1 MNHEY and CDR2 SVGEGT. The CDR3 region is CASSLSPIRSRALAQYF. DNA for the CDR3: TGTGCCAGCAGTTTATCTCCAATCCGGTCGAGAGCCTTGGCCCAGTACTTC.

This clonotype was detected a few times. The rearrangement joins TRBV3-1 to TRBJ2-7; 12 bases align to TRBD2. With 2 bases clipped from V and 6 bases from J, the junction kept 2 bases outside the gene matches. CDR1 LGHDT and CDR2 YNNKEL come from the germline V gene (reference sequence). The CDR3 sequence is 14 residues long. CDR3 DNA sequence: TGTGCCAGCAGCCAACTAGCGGGAGGGGGCGAGCAGTACTTC. This codes for CASSQLAGGGEQYF.

The V and J genes are TRBV11-1 and TRBJ2-6; 7 bases match TRBD2. CDR1 and CDR2 (germline): SGHAT, FQDESV (reference sequence). Losses at the gene ends were 2 bases for V and 0 bases for J; bases not matched to a gene: 13. This CDR3 contains 20 residues. The CDR3 DNA follows: TGTGCCAGCAGCTTAAGACCAGTAGGCGGGAGTAGCTCTGGGGCCAACGTCCTGACTTTC. Translated, it gives CASSLRPVGGSSSGANVLTF.

The chain links TRBV7-9 to TRBJ2-3; possibly TRBD2 for D (5 bases). Looked up from germline, CDR1 is SEHNR and CDR2 is FQNEAQ (reference sequence). V gave up 1 base and J gave up 0 bases, with 14 bases separating them. This CDR3 comprises 17 residues. In nucleotides, the CDR3 is TGTGCCAGCAGCTTAGGCCTAGCCGGCGGAAGCACAGATACGCAGTATTTT. Protein: CASSLGLAGGSTDTQYF.

In the case of this clonotype: The CDR3 does not close with the conserved phenylalanine or tryptophan, likely indicating a read error. The chain links TRBV7-2 to TRBJ2-7, with D possibly TRBD1 on 7 matching bases. This CDR3 spans 14 amino acids. Trimming pared 3 bases from V and 2 bases from J, leaving 11 bases between. CDR1 and CDR2 from the germline V gene are SGHTA and FQGNSA. In DNA form, the CDR3 reads TGTGCCAGCAGCTTGGGGGGACAGCCCTACGAGCAGTACTCC. It yields the protein CASSLGGQPYEQYS.

The chain has TRBV19 and TRBJ1-5; D gene ambiguous. There are 14 residues in the CDR3. The V gene lost 9 bases and the J gene lost 0 bases, with 12 bases spanning the gap. Germline loops: CDR1 LNHDA, CDR2 SQIVND (reference sequence). This CDR3 reads CASLRQGSNQPQHF. The CDR3 DNA reads as TGTGCCAGCCTTCGACAAGGTAGCAATCAGCCCCAGCATTTT.

Only a few counts were recorded for this clonotype. The chain employs TRBV20-1 and TRBJ1-6, with 10 bases matching TRBD1. V gave up 2 bases and J gave up 7 bases; unmatched junction bases: 2. Germline assignment: CDR1 DFQATT and CDR2 SNEGSKA (reference sequence). The CDR3 spans 14 residues. CDR3 residues: CSARTDRGNSPLHF. The CDR3 bases are TGCAGTGCTAGAACGGACAGGGGGAATTCACCCCTCCACTTT.

V gene TRBV7-9 combines with J gene TRBJ1-1, with D maybe TRBD1 (6 bases). The germline CDR1 and CDR2 sequences are SEHNR and FQNEAQ (reference sequence). CDR3 length: 17 residues. The V gene lost 4 bases and the J gene lost 3 bases, with 21 bases spanning the gap. Written as DNA, the CDR3 is TGTGCCAGCAGCTCTTCGGGGGCTCCAGAGGGGTACACTGAAGCTTTCTTT. Protein sequence: CASSSSGAPEGYTEAFF.

This clonotype was picked up a small number of times. V and J are TRBV20-1 and TRBJ2-1; D possibly corresponds to TRBD2 (5 bases). Germline-derived CDR1 and CDR2 are DFQATT and SNEGSKA (reference sequence). V was pared by 1 base and J by 1 base, with 8 bases between. CDR3 size: 14 residues. The CDR3, as DNA: TGCAGTGCTAGAGTTTGGAGGTCCTACAATGAGCAGTTCTTC. It yields the protein CSARVWRSYNEQFF.

This clonotype came up a few times. The gene calls are TRBV18 and TRBJ2-1, with D hard to call. Trimming stripped 1 base from V and 2 bases from J, with 9 bases between. Germline CDR1 reads KGHSH; CDR2 reads LQKENI. The CDR3 extends over 15 amino acids. CDR3 amino acids: CASSPLDAPYNEQFF. The CDR3 nucleotides read TGTGCCAGCTCACCACTGGACGCCCCCTACAATGAGCAGTTCTTC.

This clonotype was found a few times. The rearrangement joins TRBV7-9 to TRBJ1-1; no clear D. Trimming removed 0 bases from V and 0 bases from J, with 2 bases in between. Germline CDR1 SEHNR, CDR2 FQNEAQ (reference sequence). This CDR3 is built from 13 residues. The CDR3 coding sequence is TGTGCCAGCAGCTTAGCGATGAACACTGAAGCTTTCTTT. It yields the protein CASSLAMNTEAFF.

The rearrangement joins TRBV7-9 to TRBJ2-3, with 7 bases aligning to TRBD2. Germline loops: CDR1 SEHNR, CDR2 FQNEAQ (reference sequence). The CDR3 totals 16 residues. V shed 0 bases and J 4 bases; nucleotides not matched to a gene: 7. The CDR3 nucleotides are TGTGCCAGCAGCTTAGCGCTGGCGGGAGCCGCAGATACGCAGTATTTT. Its translation: CASSLALAGAADTQYF. Supplemented by reference TRBV7-9 and TRBJ2-3, the full variable domain reads DTGVSQNPRHKITKRGQNVTFRCDPISEHNRLYWYRQTLGQGPEFLTYFQNEAQLEKSRLLSDRFSAERPKGSFSTLEIQRTEQGDSAMYLCASSLALAGAADTQYFGPGTRLTVL.

The gene calls are TRBV20-1 and TRBJ2-3, with 12 positions matching TRBD2. CDR3 length: 15 residues. With 4 bases clipped from V and 5 bases from J, the junction kept 7 bases outside the gene matches. Germline CDR1 and CDR2: DFQATT and SNEGSKA (reference sequence). CDR3 DNA sequence: TGCAGTGCTACCCAACTAGCGGGAGGAATAGATACGCAGTATTTT. It yields the protein CSATQLAGGIDTQYF.

This clonotype has only one observation. The chain has TRBV6-2 or TRBV6-3 and TRBJ2-1; 14 nucleotides match TRBD2. The CDR3 runs to 15 residues. Germline V gives CDR1 MNHEY, CDR2 SVGEGT. The J segment lost 3 bases and the V segment lost 6 bases, leaving 1 base of the junction unmatched. CDR3 sequence: CASRGLAGVYNEQFF. The CDR3 DNA reads as TGTGCCAGCAGGGGACTAGCGGGAGTCTACAATGAGCAGTTCTTC.

This chain uses TRBV28 with TRBJ2-3; 8 bases map to TRBD2. CDR3 length equals 15 residues. CDR1 is MDHEN, CDR2 SYDVKM, per germline. V trimming: 8 bases; J trimming: 4 bases; junction bases outside the gene matches: 11. The CDR3 bases are TGTGCCAGCTTCCCCGGGACTAGAGTGCCAGATACGCAGTATTTT. This codes for CASFPGTRVPDTQYF.

This clonotype has only a few counts. This chain links TRBV7-8 with TRBJ2-3; D not certain. Germline loops: CDR1 SGHVS, CDR2 FQNEAQ. The CDR3 extends over 12 amino acids. V gave up 1 base and J gave up 4 bases, with 3 bases separating them. In DNA form, the CDR3 reads TGTGCCAGCAGCTTAGTCCCAGATACGCAGTATTTT. Protein product: CASSLVPDTQYF. Variable domain in full (rest from reference TRBV7-8 and TRBJ2-3): GAGVSQSPRYKVAKRGQDVALRCDPISGHVSLFWYQQALGQGPEFLTYFQNEAQLDKSGLPSDRFFAERPEGSVSTLKIQRTQQEDSAVYLCASSLVPDTQYFGPGTRLTVL.

The rearrangement links TRBV7-7 to TRBJ2-3; D remains unclear. Germline V gene data show CDR1 as SSHAT and CDR2 as FNYEAQ (reference sequence). Trimming stripped 1 base from V and 0 bases from J, with 8 bases between. The CDR3 contains 15 residues. CDR3 in DNA: TGTGCCAGCAGCTTAGGTCAGACAAGCACAGATACGCAGTATTTT. It translates to CASSLGQTSTDTQYF.

The chain couples TRBV29-1 to TRBJ2-5, with a weak D call TRBD1 (5 bases). There are 11 residues in the CDR3. Deletions cut 7 bases from V and 3 bases from J, with 9 bases between. In germline, CDR1 is SQVTM, CDR2 ANQGSEA. CDR3 sequence: CSGAGKETQYF. CDR3 coding DNA: TGCAGCGGGGCAGGGAAAGAGACCCAGTACTTC.

This clonotype was detected only once. V gene TRBV20-1 combines with J gene TRBJ2-1; D may be TRBD1 (6 bases). The CDR3 is 15 residues long. Trimming cost V 6 bases and J 4 bases, with 19 bases left between them. CDR1 and CDR2 (germline): DFQATT, SNEGSKA (reference sequence). The CDR3 DNA is TGCAGTGCCCCCGGGACAAGGGATATATACAATGAGCAGTTCTTC. Its protein product is CSAPGTRDIYNEQFF.

The chain combines TRBV29-1 with TRBJ2-1, with TRBD2 as a possible D gene (6 bases). The V end lost 5 bases, the J end lost 5 bases, and 10 bases lay between the germline ends. CDR3 length: 12 amino acids. The V gene's germline CDR1 is SQVTM and CDR2 ANQGSEA. CDR3 residues: CSVQRTNNEQFF. In DNA form, the CDR3 reads TGCAGCGTTCAAAGGACTAACAATGAGCAGTTCTTC.